This T cell receptor (beta chain) emerged from a study of shared clonotypes between healthy human individuals. The CDR3 extends over 14 amino acids. V was clipped by 2 bases and J by 3 bases, with 10 bases between them. Germline V gene lookup returns CDR1 MDHEN and CDR2 SYDVKM. This clone was detected only once. Its antigen is currently unknown. Some clones are missing from TCRdb's copy, which holds only in-frame ones; the method was immunoSEQ multiplex PCR. The repertoire holds about 1 million clones, around four fifths seen once, with roughly 1.4% in the top ten. General study results and limits: Several donors had 4% to 6.5% of their naive CD4 clonotypes in common.

The chain carries TRBV28 and TRBJ1-1; D is undetermined. This clonotype was sampled from a man younger than 30 in good health. Material for sequencing was memory CD4+ T cells sorted from blood. The subset is: CD45RA-negative fraction. CDR3 sequence: CASSLARVDTEAFF. For the CDR3, the DNA is TGTGCCAGCAGTTTAGCCCGAGTCGACACTGAAGCTTTCTTT.